The 14 T cell receptor beta chains listed next were all sequenced from one sample in a study of T cell responses to AZD1222 COVID-19 vaccine (dated by TCRdb to about 2021). In light of the paper, this sample's time point label describes: about 28 days (+/-7) after the second vaccine dose. The library was made by the immunoSEQ multiplex PCR assay. TCRdb stores this immuneACCESS table with in-frame sequences only. Part of the clones is absent; in the studies checked, under half of the shortfall reflects unresolved V genes, and no reason is known for the rest. Within this sample are about 150,000 clones, with 90% to 95% of them counted one time only. 3% to 4% of the sample is taken by the ten largest. Here the sequenced sample was peripheral blood, taken 28 days after the second AZD1222 dose. These receptors all stem from an adult who received the AZD1222 COVID-19 vaccine.

The chain is built from TRBV9 and TRBJ1-4; no definite D call. Germline CDR1 reads SGDLS; CDR2 reads YYNGEE. V lost 0 bases, J lost 7 bases, and 13 bases lay in between. CDR3 length: 15 residues. CDR3 DNA: TGTGCCAGCAGCGTAGGAATGGGGTCAGGTGAAAAACTGTTTTTT. Residues: CASSVGMGSGEKLFF.

The chain couples TRBV5-1 to TRBJ2-7, with D tentatively TRBD1 (5 bases). The CDR3 is 17 amino acids. Between the trimmed V and J ends, which lost 1 base and 4 bases, there was a span of 21 bases. CDR1 SGHRS and CDR2 YFSETQ come from the germline V gene. This CDR3 is CASSLSGLELSVYEQYF. The DNA of the CDR3 is TGCGCCAGCAGCTTGTCAGGGCTAGAACTTTCGGTTTACGAGCAGTACTTC.

The chain joins TRBV20-1 to TRBJ2-1; no reliable D call. The CDR3 is 10 residues long. With 0 bases removed from V and 7 bases from J, the gap between germline ends came to 1 base. From germline, CDR1 is DFQATT and CDR2 SNEGSKA (reference sequence). The CDR3 DNA reads TGCAGTGCTAGAGAAAATGAGCAGTTCTTC. It specifies CSARENEQFF.

V and J are TRBV28 and TRBJ1-5; D not resolved. Trimming cost V 4 bases and J 1 base, with 14 bases left between them. The germline CDR1 and CDR2 sequences are MDHEN and SYDVKM. CDR3 length: 16 amino acids. The CDR3: CASSSPSRPSNQPQHF. Here the CDR3 DNA reads TGTGCCAGCAGTTCCCCGAGCCGGCCGAGCAATCAGCCCCAGCATTTT. The complete variable domain, with remaining parts taken from reference TRBV28 and TRBJ1-5, reads DVKVTQSSRYLVKRTGEKVFLECVQDMDHENMFWYRQDPGLGLRLIYFSYDVKMKEKGDIPEGYSVSREKKERFSLILESASTNQTSMYLCASSSPSRPSNQPQHFGDGTRLSIL.

The CDR3: CASILGGESPLHF. DNA of the CDR3: TGTGCCAGCATTCTAGGAGGGGAATCACCCCTCCACTTT. The V call is TRBV6-5, the J call TRBJ1-6; the D gene is possibly TRBD1 (5 bases). CDR1 is MNHEY and CDR2 is SVGAGI in the germline V gene. Trimming took off 7 bases at V and 10 bases at J, with 14 bases between the two ends. The CDR3 covers 13 residues.

Of note for this clone: One junction end does not reproduce the germline sequence, and a read error may be involved. The rearrangement links TRBV12-3 or TRBV12-4 to TRBJ2-7; no definite D call. The CDR3 runs to 12 residues. The CDR3 reads CASSFIPHEQCF. DNA for the CDR3: TGTGCCAGCAGTTTCATACCCCACGAGCAGTGCTTC.

This chain connects TRBV3-1 (or the pseudogene TRBV3-2) to TRBJ2-1; 10 nucleotides align to TRBD2. With V trimmed by 3 bases and J by 8 bases, 7 bases remained unmatched. The CDR3 consists of 15 residues. Germline CDR1 LGHDT, CDR2 YNNKEL (reference sequence). CDR3 protein: CASSHPAGGWDEQFF. DNA of the CDR3: TGTGCCAGCAGCCATCCAGCGGGGGGGTGGGATGAGCAGTTCTTC.

The chain links TRBV5-1 to TRBJ1-2; TRBD1 matches at 10 bases. The CDR3 is made up of 12 amino acids. Germline V gives CDR1 SGHRS, CDR2 YFSETQ. J lost 9 bases, V lost 4 bases, and 3 bases had no gene match. The CDR3: CASSVGQGSYTF. In DNA form, the CDR3 reads TGCGCCAGCAGCGTGGGACAGGGGAGCTACACCTTC.

The chain recombines TRBV7-3 with TRBJ2-1; 7 nucleotides agree with TRBD2. The CDR3 has 14 amino acids. Germline loops: CDR1 SGHTA, CDR2 FQGTGA. V shed 2 bases and J 4 bases; nucleotides not matched to a gene: 2. The chain's CDR3 is CASSLGTTYNEQFF. The CDR3 DNA follows: TGTGCCAGCAGCTTAGGGACTACTTACAATGAGCAGTTCTTC.

Here the CDR3 DNA reads TGTGCCACCAGTGATTTTGGGACCGGGGGTGTGAATACGCAGTATTTT. Translating gives CATSDFGTGGVNTQYF. The V call is TRBV24-1, the J call TRBJ2-3; D might be TRBD2 (6 bases). The CDR3 contains 16 residues. Germline values: CDR1 KGHDR, CDR2 SFDVKD. The V end was cut by 1 base, the J end by 7 bases, with 17 bases between.

The chain joins TRBV30 to TRBJ2-4; D gene unclear. V lost 1 base to trimming and J lost 0 bases, with 13 bases between them. Germline V gives CDR1 GTSNPN, CDR2 SVGIG (reference sequence). This CDR3 contains 16 residues. Written as DNA, the CDR3 is TGTGCCTGGAGTGGTTCTGTCGTGCTAGCCAAAAACATTCAGTACTTC. Translating gives CAWSGSVVLAKNIQYF. The entire variable domain, with the rest obtained from reference TRBV30 and TRBJ2-4, is as follows: SQTIHQWPATLVQPVGSPLSLECTVEGTSNPNLYWYRQAAGRGLQLLFYSVGIGQISSEVPQNLSASRPQDRQFILSSKKLLLSDSGFYLCAWSGSVVLAKNIQYFGAGTRLSVL.

The V call is TRBV7-3, the J call TRBJ2-3; TRBD2 matches 9 bases. Germline V gene lookup returns CDR1 SGHTA and CDR2 FQGTGA. The CDR3 has 14 amino acids. V shed 6 bases and J 2 bases; nucleotides not matched to a gene: 3. The CDR3, as DNA: TGTGCCAGCAGGCGGACTAGCGTCACAGATACGCAGTATTTT. As protein: CASRRTSVTDTQYF.

The CDR3 coding sequence is TGTGCCGCATCCGGGACAGGTCTACCCCTAGCCAAAAACATTCAGTACTTC. It is translated as CAASGTGLPLAKNIQYF. The rearrangement uses TRBV25-1 and TRBJ2-4, with TRBD1 matching over 8 bases. Per the germline V gene, CDR1 is MGHDK and CDR2 is SYGVNS. The CDR3 totals 17 residues. J was trimmed by 0 bases and V by 11 bases; bases with no gene match: 15.

This clone has just a few counts. This rearrangement joins TRBV5-6 to TRBJ2-1; 9 nucleotides line up with TRBD2. Germline CDR1 and CDR2: SGHDT and YYEEEE. V shed 2 bases, J shed 4 bases, and the junction held 10 bases outside the gene matches. The CDR3 totals 17 residues. CDR3 sequence reads: CASSFLGAGGIYNEQFF. The CDR3 coding sequence is TGTGCCAGCAGCTTCTTGGGTGCGGGGGGGATATACAATGAGCAGTTCTTC.